This T cell receptor (beta chain) was sequenced in a study of blood T cell repertoires in COVID-19. As for the study in general: Sites across the United States, Italy and Spain contributed samples from acute and convalescent COVID-19.

Per the study methods: Estimation of nucleated cell counts was performed using reference gene primer amplification. Here immunoSEQ multiplex PCR was the method, and the copy in TCRdb shows in-frame clones only, minus some. The V and J calls and clone size come from that table; D and trimming were worked out from the DNA. The sample shows fewer than 450,000 clones, roughly 87% of them seen only once. Adults between roughly 18 and 89 years of age took part from under 25 US areas. Cohorts were assigned according to the clinical history that participants reported. In germline, CDR1 is MDHEN, CDR2 SYDVKM. The CDR3 sequence is 14 residues long. The V end was cut by 6 bases, the J end by 3 bases, with 12 bases between.

The material sequenced was PBMCs or T cells enriched from blood (not recorded which). The chain uses TRBV28 and TRBJ1-3; D remains unclear. This clonotype was obtained from a woman aged 30 to 39 who had recovered from COVID-19. CDR3 sequence (DNA): TGTGCCAGCAGCACCGGAGGTATTGGAAACACCATATATTTT. This codes for CASSTGGIGNTIYF.